The 18 T cell receptor beta chains below come from one sample, sequenced in a study of regulatory T cells in long-lasting Graves disease. Combining iRepertoire HTBI primers with Arm-PCR of CDR3 regions, the authors built TCR beta libraries. TCRdb re-called the multiplex PCR reads through MiXCR, storing one row per CDR3 protein. The table lists more than 650,000 distinct CDR3 sequences, around 30% of them singletons, with about two fifths in the top ten. Time point specified: persistent/refractory GD, antithyroid drugs over 5 years with positive TRAb. After RNA was extracted from PBMCs, the TCR library was made from it. The sequencing here drew on peripheral blood mononuclear cells (PBMCs), taken when the disease was refractory, from a patient treated with antithyroid drugs. All receptors derive from a female donor with Graves disease.

The chain joins TRBV5-1 to TRBJ1-1, with a tentative D call TRBD1 (6 bases). Germline values: CDR1 SGHRS, CDR2 YFSETQ. The V end was cut by 4 bases, the J end by 0 bases, with 19 bases between. The CDR3 is 17 amino acids. DNA of the CDR3: TGCGCCAGCAGCCTGGTGGGGGGGGCTTTAATGAACACTGAAGCTTTCTTT. Amino acids: CASSLVGGALMNTEAFF.

Ten or more counts support this clonotype. The chain has TRBV12-3 or TRBV12-4 and TRBJ1-1; the match to TRBD1 covers 7 bases. Losses at the gene ends were 6 bases for V and 4 bases for J; bases not matched to a gene: 11. The CDR3 is made up of 15 amino acids. The CDR3 bases are TGTGCCAGCAGCCCTACTCGACAGGGTTCCACTGAAGCTTTCTTT. Protein product: CASSPTRQGSTEAFF.

This clonotype was seen more than once but under ten times. The V and J genes are TRBV7-3 and TRBJ2-7; TRBD2 might be the D (6 bases). The germline V gene has CDR1 SGHTA and CDR2 FQGTGA. The CDR3 extends over 15 amino acids. Trimming removed 6 bases at V and 0 bases at J, with 15 bases between. The CDR3 bases are TGTGCCAGCAGTCCAACCGGGACTCCCTCCTACGAGCAGTACTTC. The encoded protein is CASSPTGTPSYEQYF.

This clonotype has a handful of counts. This chain joins TRBV10-3 and TRBJ1-2; D is unclear. Trimming left V 2 bases short and J 2 bases short, with 6 bases between. Germline values: CDR1 ENHRY, CDR2 SYGVKD. The CDR3 spans 13 residues. As DNA, the CDR3 is TGTGCCATCAGTGAGGTTGGCAACTATGGCTACACCTTC. Translation gives CAISEVGNYGYTF.

The sample holds many counts of this clonotype. The chain is built from TRBV29-1 and TRBJ1-2; D uncertain. With 6 bases removed from V and 10 bases from J, the gap between germline ends came to 12 bases. The CDR3 is 10 residues long. Germline V gene sequence: CDR1 SQVTM, CDR2 ANQGSEA. The CDR3 is CSVVQGDYTF. For the CDR3, the DNA is TGCAGCGTCGTTCAAGGAGACTACACCTTC. Based on the CDR3 plus reference TRBV29-1 and TRBJ1-2, the full variable domain is SAVISQKPSRDICQRGTSLTIQCQVDSQVTMMFWYRQQPGQSLTLIATANQGSEATYESGFVIDKFPISRPNLTFSTLTVSNMSPEDSSIYLCSVVQGDYTFGSGTRLTVV.

The V call is TRBV20-1, the J call TRBJ2-7; TRBD2 is a possible D gene (5 bases). Trimming shortened V by 2 bases and J by 3 bases, and 8 bases separated the two germline ends. The CDR3 has 12 amino acids. Germline assignment: CDR1 DFQATT and CDR2 SNEGSKA (reference sequence). The CDR3 spells CSARLEGYEQYF. The CDR3 coding sequence is TGCAGTGCTAGACTTGAGGGCTACGAGCAGTACTTC.

With regard to this clonotype: An end of the junction does not agree with germline; a read error may underlie this. The V gene is TRBV2, the J gene TRBJ1-5; D ambiguous. The CDR3 is 16 residues long. The germline gives CDR1 SNHLY, CDR2 FYNNEI. The CDR3 is CASSETQPNSNQSQHF. The CDR3, as DNA: TGTGCCAGCAGTGAAACTCAGCCAAATAGCAATCAGTCCCAGCATTTT.

This clonotype was observed many times. The chain is built from TRBV28 and TRBJ1-2; D is undetermined. CDR3 length equals 12 residues. Trimming stripped 5 bases from V and 4 bases from J, with 8 bases between. Germline-derived CDR1 and CDR2 are MDHEN and SYDVKM. Here the CDR3 reads CASSPLLYGYTF. DNA of the CDR3: TGTGCCAGCAGTCCCCTCCTCTATGGCTACACCTTC.

The CDR3, as DNA: TGCAGCGTTGAAGTGGCGGGAGGGGAGTACGAGCAGTACTTC. Its translation: CSVEVAGGEYEQYF. This chain links TRBV29-1 with TRBJ2-7; 9 bases are shared with TRBD2. CDR1 is SQVTM and CDR2 is ANQGSEA in the germline V gene. V dropped 1 base and J dropped 4; count of bases not matched to a gene: 5. CDR3 length: 14 residues.

The chain links TRBV27 to TRBJ1-5; no firm D call. CDR3 length equals 13 residues. Germline V gene lookup returns CDR1 MNHEY and CDR2 SMNVEV (reference sequence). Between the trimmed V and J ends, which lost 5 bases and 4 bases, there was a span of 9 bases. The CDR3 DNA follows: TGTGCCAGCAGTCCCGCGTGGAATCAGCCCCAGCATTTT. It encodes CASSPAWNQPQHF.

At least ten counts were recorded for this clonotype. One end of the junction varies from germline; a read error may be responsible. The V and J genes are TRBV3-1 and TRBJ1-3, with D hard to call. Germline V gives CDR1 LGHDT, CDR2 YNNKEL (reference sequence). This CDR3 contains 13 residues. CDR3 nucleotides: TGTGCCAGCAGTCAAGTCTCTGGAAACACCATATATTTT. Translating it yields CASSQVSGNTIYF.

This clonotype was observed at least ten times. V gene TRBV11-2 combines with J gene TRBJ1-2, with D uncertain. Germline-derived CDR1 and CDR2 are SGHAT and FQNNGV. V was trimmed by 2 bases and J by 4 bases, leaving 14 bases between them. The CDR3 is 15 residues long. The CDR3 loop is CASSLRRTLVYGYTF. CDR3 bases: TGTGCCAGCAGCTTAAGGAGAACCTTAGTCTATGGCTACACCTTC.

The chain employs TRBV12-3 or TRBV12-4 and TRBJ1-2; D gene uncertain. The CDR3 extends over 14 amino acids. Trimming left V 7 bases short and J 2 bases short, with 14 bases between. The CDR3 is CASKSSDANYGYTF. The CDR3 coding sequence is TGTGCCAGCAAGAGTTCGGATGCCAACTATGGCTACACCTTC.

The chain recombines TRBV19 with TRBJ2-2; D is undetermined. Germline V lookup: CDR1 LNHDA, CDR2 SQIVND (reference sequence). The CDR3 is 15 amino acids. The germline V and J ends were trimmed by 10 bases and 1 base, with 16 bases remaining between them. The CDR3: CATLDGALNTGELFF. The CDR3 DNA sequence: TGTGCCACTCTGGATGGAGCTCTGAACACCGGGGAGCTGTTTTTT.

This clonotype was found a few times. The chain employs TRBV12-3 or TRBV12-4 and TRBJ2-7; no clear D. Trimming cost V 6 bases and J 2 bases, with 8 bases left between them. The CDR3 is 12 residues long. The CDR3 bases are TGTGCCAGCAGAAGTGTTACCTACGAGCAGTACTTC. The encoded protein is CASRSVTYEQYF.

As regards this clonotype: A much larger clone sits a single nucleotide away, making a read error possible. It is likely a read error, because the conserved phenylalanine at the end of the CDR3 is missing. V usage is TRBV5-1 and J usage is TRBJ1-1; 8 bases fit TRBD1. The germline V gene encodes CDR1 SGHRS and CDR2 YFSETQ. J gave up 3 bases and V 4 bases, and 8 bases lay outside the gene matches. The CDR3 consists of 15 residues. CDR3 sequence (DNA): TGCGCCAGCAGCGCCGGACAGGGTGCGGACACTGAAGCTTTCTCT. It encodes CASSAGQGADTEAFS.

This clonotype was counted only a few times. The chain is built from TRBV9 and TRBJ1-2, with 8 bases lining up with TRBD1. There are 14 residues in the CDR3. V lost 3 bases and J lost 9; bases outside the gene matches: 10. Looked up from germline, CDR1 is SGDLS and CDR2 is YYNGEE. The CDR3 here is CASSADRGEGRYTF. The CDR3 DNA is TGTGCCAGCAGCGCCGACAGGGGCGAGGGTCGCTACACCTTC.

The CDR3 DNA reads as TGCAGCGTGATTCTAGCGGTGGGTAGCGAGCAGTACTTC. It translates to CSVILAVGSEQYF. The V and J genes are TRBV29-1 and TRBJ2-7; 7 bases agree with TRBD2. V was pared by 6 bases and J by 6 bases, with 11 bases of the junction left unmatched. Germline V gene sequence: CDR1 SQVTM, CDR2 ANQGSEA. The CDR3 contains 13 residues.